This TCR beta chain was captured by sequencing in a study of T cells after yellow fever vaccination. Study-wide results and caveats: Abundant clonotypes from the bulk population could get into FACS-sorted repertoires as contaminants. The secondary T-cell response peaked on day 5, not day 15, but was weaker.

TCRdb fed the 5' RACE reads into MiXCR, producing one record per CDR3 protein. Among about 68,000 distinct CDR3 sequences listed, about 6.5% were seen once. Details on this clonotype: Its antigen is still unknown.

The TCR comes from a man aged 18-30 years who received the YFV17D yellow fever vaccine. The material was CD8+ T cells sorted from PBMCs, obtained 45 days after the first yellow fever vaccination.

The CDR3 is CASSFGQGKYNEQFF. Written as DNA, the CDR3 is TGTGCCAGCAGTTTTGGGCAGGGGAAGTACAATGAGCAGTTCTTC. This sequence joins TRBV12-3 or TRBV12-4 and TRBJ2-1; perhaps TRBD1 as D (6 bases). CDR3 size: 15 residues. Trimming pared 3 bases from V and 4 bases from J, leaving 13 bases between.